The T cell receptor beta chain described here comes from a study of CD8 T cells in Susac syndrome. cDNA came from roughly 0.53 to 1 ug RNA primed by random hexamers. Via MiXCR, TCRdb re-called the immunoSEQ multiplex PCR reads, giving one row per CDR3 protein. This table holds roughly 150,000 distinct CDR3 sequences, 85% to 95% found once. TEMRA cells were FACS-enriched, unlike CD8+ and CD4+ T cells, which were negatively isolated. This clonotype appeared a few times. The V gene's germline CDR1 is SEHNR and CDR2 FQNEAQ (reference sequence). This CDR3 comprises 14 residues. V lost 6 bases, J lost 4 bases, and 7 bases stayed unmatched.

The chain couples TRBV7-9 to TRBJ1-2, with 8 bases matching TRBD1. Sequencing used CD4+ T cells from PBMCs. The sequence came from a human donor with Susac syndrome. As DNA, the CDR3 is TGTGCCAGCAGTTCGGACAGGGCGCGCTATGGCTACACCTTC. Protein sequence: CASSSDRARYGYTF.